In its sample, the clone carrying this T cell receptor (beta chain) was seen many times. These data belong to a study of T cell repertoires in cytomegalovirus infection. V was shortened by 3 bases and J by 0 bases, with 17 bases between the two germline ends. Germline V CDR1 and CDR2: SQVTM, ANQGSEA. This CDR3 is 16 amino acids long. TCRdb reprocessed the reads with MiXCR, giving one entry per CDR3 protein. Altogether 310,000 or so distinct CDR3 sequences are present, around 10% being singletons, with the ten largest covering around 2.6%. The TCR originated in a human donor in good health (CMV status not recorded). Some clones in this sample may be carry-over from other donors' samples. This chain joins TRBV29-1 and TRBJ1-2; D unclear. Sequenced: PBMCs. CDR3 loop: CSVDRSESDPNYGYTF. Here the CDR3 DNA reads TGCAGCGTTGATAGGTCCGAGTCCGACCCTAACTATGGCTACACCTTC. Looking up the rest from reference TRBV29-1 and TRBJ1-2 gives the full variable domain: SAVISQKPSRDICQRGTSLTIQCQVDSQVTMMFWYRQQPGQSLTLIATANQGSEATYESGFVIDKFPISRPNLTFSTLTVSNMSPEDSSIYLCSVDRSESDPNYGYTFGSGTRLTVV.